This T cell receptor beta chain was found in a study of cytomegalovirus exposure and HLA in healthy donors. The overall study: T cells numbering about 179 million yielded around 120 million unique TCR beta sequences in an earlier analysis. Notes on the study in general: Cytomegalovirus association was assigned to about 150 TCR beta chains.

A note on this clone: Its specificity is unknown.

Each donor's status was that of a healthy bone marrow donor. Nominal health characterized the donors when sampled, though unrecorded immune exposures were likely. 60 Vbeta and 13 Jbeta primers were used in PCR. TCRdb keeps only in-frame clones here, not all; method: immunoSEQ multiplex PCR. The profile shows around 140,000 clones, over 70% of them singletons. The V gene lost 2 bases and the J gene lost 0 bases, with 13 bases spanning the gap. Looked up from germline, CDR1 is SNHLY and CDR2 is FYNNEI. This CDR3 contains 16 residues. The source of this sequence is a woman aged 35 to 49 in good health and CMV-seronegative. The chain couples TRBV2 to TRBJ1-1; D is unclear. Sequences were obtained from PBMCs. The CDR3 coding sequence is TGTGCCAGCAGTGAACAGCTCAAAACTATGAACACTGAAGCTTTCTTT. Amino acid sequence: CASSEQLKTMNTEAFF.